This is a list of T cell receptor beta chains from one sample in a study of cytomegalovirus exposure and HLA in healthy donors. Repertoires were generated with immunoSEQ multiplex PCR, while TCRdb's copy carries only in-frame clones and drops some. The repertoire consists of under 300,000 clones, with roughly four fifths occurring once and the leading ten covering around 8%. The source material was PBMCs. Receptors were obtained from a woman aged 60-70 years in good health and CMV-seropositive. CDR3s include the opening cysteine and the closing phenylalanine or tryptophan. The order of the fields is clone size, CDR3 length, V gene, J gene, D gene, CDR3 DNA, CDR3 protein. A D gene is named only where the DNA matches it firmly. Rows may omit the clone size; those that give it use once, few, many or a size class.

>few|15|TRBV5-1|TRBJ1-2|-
TGCGCCAGCAGCTTGGATTCGGGGTCTGACTATGGCTACACCTTC
CASSLDSGSDYGYTF
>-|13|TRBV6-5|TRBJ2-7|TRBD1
TGTGCCAGCAGTGACGGACAGGGGTACGAGCAGTACTTC
CASSDGQGYEQYF
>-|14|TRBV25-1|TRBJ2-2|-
TGTGCCAGCAGTGCGGGAGTGGACACCGGGGAGCTGTTTTTT
CASSAGVDTGELFF
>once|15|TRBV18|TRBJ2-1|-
TGTGCCAGCTCACCACCAGGGGTCAGGTACAATGAGCAGTTCTTC
CASSPPGVRYNEQFF
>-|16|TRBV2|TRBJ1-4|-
TGTGCCAGCAGTGTTGAACAGGTCATAACTAATGAAAAACTGTTTTTT
CASSVEQVITNEKLFF
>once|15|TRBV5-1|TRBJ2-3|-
TGCGCCAGCAGCATGGGGGAGAGGGGCACAGATACGCAGTATTTT
CASSMGERGTDTQYF
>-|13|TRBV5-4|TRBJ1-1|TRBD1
TGTGCCAGCAGCTCCGGACAGGGCTCTGAAGCTTCCTTT
CASSSGQGSEASF
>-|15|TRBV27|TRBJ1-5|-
TGTGCCAGCAGCGACAACAGGTTTAGCAATCAGCCCCAGCATTTT
CASSDNRFSNQPQHF
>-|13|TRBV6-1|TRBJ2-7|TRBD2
TGTGCCAGCAGCGAGCGGGAGGGTTACGAGCAGTACTTC
CASSEREGYEQYF
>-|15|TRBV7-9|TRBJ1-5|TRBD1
TGTTCCAGCAGCACCACAGGGGATTTCAATCAGCCCCAGCATTTT
CSSSTTGDFNQPQHF
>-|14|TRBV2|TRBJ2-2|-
TGTGCCAGAAGACGCGGGCGTGTCACCGGGGAGCTGTTTTTT
CARRRGRVTGELFF
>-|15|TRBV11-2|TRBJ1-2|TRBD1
TGTGCCAGCAGCCCCGGACAGGGGTTGAACTATGGCTACACCTTC
CASSPGQGLNYGYTF
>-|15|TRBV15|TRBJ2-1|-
TGTGCCACCAGCAGAGCGGACAGCCGCAACAATGAGCAGTTCTTC
CATSRADSRNNEQFF
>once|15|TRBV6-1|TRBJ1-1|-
TGTGCCAGCAGTGCCGGTGGGGGGAAAAACACTGAAGCTTTCTTT
CASSAGGGKNTEAFF
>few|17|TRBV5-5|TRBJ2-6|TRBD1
TGTGCCAGCAGTGGTAGACAGGGGCAATTTGGGGCCAACGTCCTGACTTTC
CASSGRQGQFGANVLTF
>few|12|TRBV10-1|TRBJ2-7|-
TGCGCCAGCCAGGGATCGGGGGACGAGCAGTACTTC
CASQGSGDEQYF